Sequencing of this T cell receptor beta chain was carried out in a study of blood T cell repertoires in COVID-19. Study overall: The study drew acute and convalescent COVID-19 samples from the United States, Italy and Spain.

Trimming removed 0 bases from V and 8 bases from J, with 11 bases in between. Per germline, CDR1 LGHNA and CDR2 YSLEER. CDR3 length equals 14 residues. Sequenced by immunoSEQ multiplex PCR; TCRdb stores in-frame clones only, minus some. The data show more than 65,000 clones, around 84% seen once. The V call is TRBV4-3, the J call TRBJ2-1; weak D call: TRBD2 (6 bases). The sample consisted of peripheral blood. This receptor was identified in a man aged 45-65 years with acute or convalescent COVID-19. The CDR3 spells CASSQDLGSDEQFF. As DNA, the CDR3 is TGCGCCAGCAGCCAAGATCTCGGGAGCGATGAGCAGTTCTTC.